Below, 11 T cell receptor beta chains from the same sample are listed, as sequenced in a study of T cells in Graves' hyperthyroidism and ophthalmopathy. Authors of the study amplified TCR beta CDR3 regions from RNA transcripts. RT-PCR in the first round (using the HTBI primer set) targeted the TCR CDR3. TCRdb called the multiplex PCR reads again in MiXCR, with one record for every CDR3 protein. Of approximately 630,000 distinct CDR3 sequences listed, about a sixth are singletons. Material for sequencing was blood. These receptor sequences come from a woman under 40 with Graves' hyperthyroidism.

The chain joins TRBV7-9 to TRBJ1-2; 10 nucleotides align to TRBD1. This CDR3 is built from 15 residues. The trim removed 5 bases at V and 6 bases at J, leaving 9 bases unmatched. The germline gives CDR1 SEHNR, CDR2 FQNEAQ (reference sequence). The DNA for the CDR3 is TGTGCCAGCAGCCCCCAAGGCGACAGGGGGCATGGCTACACCTTC. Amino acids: CASSPQGDRGHGYTF. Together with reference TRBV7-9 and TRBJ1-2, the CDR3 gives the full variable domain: DTGVSQNPRHKITKRGQNVTFRCDPISEHNRLYWYRQTLGQGPEFLTYFQNEAQLEKSRLLSDRFSAERPKGSFSTLEIQRTEQGDSAMYLCASSPQGDRGHGYTFGSGTRLTVV.

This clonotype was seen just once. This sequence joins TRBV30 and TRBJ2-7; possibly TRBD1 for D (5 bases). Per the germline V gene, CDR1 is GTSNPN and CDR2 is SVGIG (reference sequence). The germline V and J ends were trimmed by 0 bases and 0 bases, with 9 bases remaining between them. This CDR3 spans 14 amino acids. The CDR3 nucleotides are TGTGCCTGGAGTGTAGGGGTTAGCTCCTACGAGCAGTACTTC. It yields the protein CAWSVGVSSYEQYF.

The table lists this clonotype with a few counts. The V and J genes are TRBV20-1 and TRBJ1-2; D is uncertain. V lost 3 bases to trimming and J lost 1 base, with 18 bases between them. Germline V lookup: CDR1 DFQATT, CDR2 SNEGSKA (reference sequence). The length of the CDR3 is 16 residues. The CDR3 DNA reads TGCAGTGCTAGTGGGTTCTCTCTCAGTTTTAACTATGGCTACACCTTC. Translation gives CSASGFSLSFNYGYTF.

The CDR3 reads CSVLLGNYGYTF. As DNA, the CDR3 is TGCAGCGTTCTATTGGGGAACTATGGCTACACCTTC. This chain joins TRBV29-1 and TRBJ1-2, with D hard to call. CDR3 length equals 12 residues. V dropped 5 bases and J dropped 2 bases, with 9 bases sitting between them. Per germline, CDR1 SQVTM and CDR2 ANQGSEA.

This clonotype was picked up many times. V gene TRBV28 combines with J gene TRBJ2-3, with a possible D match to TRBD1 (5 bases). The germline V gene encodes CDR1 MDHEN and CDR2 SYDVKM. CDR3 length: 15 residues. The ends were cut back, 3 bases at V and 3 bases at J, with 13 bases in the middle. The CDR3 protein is CASSFPAGLTDTQYF. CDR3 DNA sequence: TGTGCCAGCAGTTTTCCTGCAGGGTTAACAGATACGCAGTATTTT.

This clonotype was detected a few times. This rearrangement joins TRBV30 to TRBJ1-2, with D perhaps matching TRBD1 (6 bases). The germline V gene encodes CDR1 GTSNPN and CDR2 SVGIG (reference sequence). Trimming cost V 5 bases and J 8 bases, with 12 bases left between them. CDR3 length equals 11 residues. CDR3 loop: CAWSGAGGYTF. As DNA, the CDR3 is TGTGCCTGGTCAGGGGCCGGGGGCTACACCTTC.

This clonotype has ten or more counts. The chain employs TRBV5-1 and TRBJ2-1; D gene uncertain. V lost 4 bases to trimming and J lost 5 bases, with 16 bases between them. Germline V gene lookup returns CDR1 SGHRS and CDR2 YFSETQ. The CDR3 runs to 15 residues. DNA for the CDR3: TGCGCCAGCAGCAGAAGACTTAGTGGAGACAATGAGCAGTTCTTC. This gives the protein CASSRRLSGDNEQFF.

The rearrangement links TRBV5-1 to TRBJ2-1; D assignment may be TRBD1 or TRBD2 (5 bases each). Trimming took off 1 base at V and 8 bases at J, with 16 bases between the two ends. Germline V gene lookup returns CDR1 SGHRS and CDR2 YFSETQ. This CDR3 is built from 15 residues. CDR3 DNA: TGCGCCAGCAGCTTGTGGGACCCAGCGGTGGATGAGCAGTTCTTC. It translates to CASSLWDPAVDEQFF.

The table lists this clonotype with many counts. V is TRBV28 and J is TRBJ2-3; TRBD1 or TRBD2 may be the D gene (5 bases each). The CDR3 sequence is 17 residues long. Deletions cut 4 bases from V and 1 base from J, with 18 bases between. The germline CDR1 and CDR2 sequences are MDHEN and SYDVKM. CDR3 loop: CASSWGRVVGGTDTQYF. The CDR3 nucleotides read TGTGCCAGCAGTTGGGGGAGAGTAGTTGGGGGCACAGATACGCAGTATTTT.

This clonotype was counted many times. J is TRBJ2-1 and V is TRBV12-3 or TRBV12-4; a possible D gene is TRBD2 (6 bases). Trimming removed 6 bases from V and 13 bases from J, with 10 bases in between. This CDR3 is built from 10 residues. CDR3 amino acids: CASRGTSQFF. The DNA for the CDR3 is TGTGCCAGCAGAGGGACTTCTCAGTTCTTC.

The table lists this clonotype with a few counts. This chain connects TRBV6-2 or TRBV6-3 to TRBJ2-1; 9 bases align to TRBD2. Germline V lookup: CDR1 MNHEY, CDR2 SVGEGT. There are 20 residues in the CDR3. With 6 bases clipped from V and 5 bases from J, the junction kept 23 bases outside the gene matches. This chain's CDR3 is CASSQPPGLADNRPNNEQFF. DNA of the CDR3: TGTGCCAGCAGCCAGCCACCGGGACTAGCTGACAATCGCCCTAACAATGAGCAGTTCTTC.